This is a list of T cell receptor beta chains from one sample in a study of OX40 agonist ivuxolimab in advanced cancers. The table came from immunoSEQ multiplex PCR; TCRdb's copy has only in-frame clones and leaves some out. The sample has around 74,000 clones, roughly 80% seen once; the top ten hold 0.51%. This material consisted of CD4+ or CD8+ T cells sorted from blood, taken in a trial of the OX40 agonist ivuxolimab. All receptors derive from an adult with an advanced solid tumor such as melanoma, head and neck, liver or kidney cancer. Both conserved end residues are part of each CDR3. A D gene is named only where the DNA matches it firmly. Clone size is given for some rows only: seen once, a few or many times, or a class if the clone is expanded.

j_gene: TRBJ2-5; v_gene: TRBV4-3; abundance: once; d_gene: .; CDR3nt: TGCGCCAGCAGCCAGAACGCCGGGACGGGGGAAACCCAGTACTTC; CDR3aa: CASSQNAGTGETQYF
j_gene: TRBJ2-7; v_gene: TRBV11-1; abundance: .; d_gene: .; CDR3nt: TGTGCCAGCAGCTTGGGAGTCCTACTAACCTACGAGCAGTACTTC; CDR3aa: CASSLGVLLTYEQYF
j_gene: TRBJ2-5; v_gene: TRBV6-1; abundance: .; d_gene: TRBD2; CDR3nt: TGTGCCAGCAGTGATGGGGGGGGAATGGGAGAGACCCAGTACTTC; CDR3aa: CASSDGGGMGETQYF
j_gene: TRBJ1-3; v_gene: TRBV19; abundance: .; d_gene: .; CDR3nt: TGTGCCAGTTCGGCAGAACCTGGAAACACCATATATTTT; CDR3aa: CASSAEPGNTIYF
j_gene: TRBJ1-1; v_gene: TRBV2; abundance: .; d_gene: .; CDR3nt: TGTGCCAGCACCCCGACCGGGAACACTGAAGCTTTCTTT; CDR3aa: CASTPTGNTEAFF
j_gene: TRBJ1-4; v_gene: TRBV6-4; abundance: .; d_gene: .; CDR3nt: TGTGCCAGCAGTGACTCCTGGGATGGTAATGAAAAACTGTTTTTT; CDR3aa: CASSDSWDGNEKLFF
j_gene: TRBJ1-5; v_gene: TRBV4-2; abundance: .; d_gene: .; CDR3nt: TGTGCCAGCAGCCAAGCTGGTGGTAATCAGCCCCAGCATTTT; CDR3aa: CASSQAGGNQPQHF
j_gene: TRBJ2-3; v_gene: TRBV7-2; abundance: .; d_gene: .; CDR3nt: TGTGCCAGCAAAGCTAGAGGGAGGTTGCAAGATACGCAGTATTTT; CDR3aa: CASKARGRLQDTQYF
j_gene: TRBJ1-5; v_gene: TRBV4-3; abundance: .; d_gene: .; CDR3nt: TGCGCCAGCAGCCAAGATACGCTTAACAGCTATAGCAATCAGCCCCAGCATTTT; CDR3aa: CASSQDTLNSYSNQPQHF
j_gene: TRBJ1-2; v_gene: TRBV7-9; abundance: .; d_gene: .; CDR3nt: TGTGCCAGCAGCTTAGCCGGGGGAATCAACTATGGCTACACCTTC; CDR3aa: CASSLAGGINYGYTF
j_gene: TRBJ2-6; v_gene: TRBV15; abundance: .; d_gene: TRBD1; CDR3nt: TGTGCCACCAGCGGCCGGGACAGGATATCTGGGGCCAACGTCCTGACTTTC; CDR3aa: CATSGRDRISGANVLTF
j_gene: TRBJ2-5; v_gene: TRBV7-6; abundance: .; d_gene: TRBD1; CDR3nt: TGTGCCAGCAGCTCATCGGGACAGGGGGAGACCCAGTACTTC; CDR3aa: CASSSSGQGETQYF
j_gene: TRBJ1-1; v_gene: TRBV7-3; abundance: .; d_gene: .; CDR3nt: TGTGCCAGCAGCTTACAGCGGGACACTGAAGCTTTCTTT; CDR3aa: CASSLQRDTEAFF
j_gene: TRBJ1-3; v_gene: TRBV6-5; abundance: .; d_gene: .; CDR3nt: TGTGCCAGCAGTGGACGGAGCTCTGGAAACACCATATATTTT; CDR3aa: CASSGRSSGNTIYF
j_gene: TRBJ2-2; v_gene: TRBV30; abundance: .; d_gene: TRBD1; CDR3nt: TGTGCCTGGATAATGGGACAGGTTGAAGGGGAGCTGTTTTTT; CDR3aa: CAWIMGQVEGELFF
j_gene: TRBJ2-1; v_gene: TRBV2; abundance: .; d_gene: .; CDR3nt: TGTGCCAGCAGAGCAAGCAGTGGGGACCAACAGGGCGATGAGCAGTTCTTC; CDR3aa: CASRASSGDQQGDEQFF
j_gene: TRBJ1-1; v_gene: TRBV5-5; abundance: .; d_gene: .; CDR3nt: TGTGCCAGCAGCTTCGACAGGAGACCTGAAGCTTTCTTT; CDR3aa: CASSFDRRPEAFF